Listed below are T cell receptor beta chains from one sample, sequenced in a study of blood T cell repertoires in COVID-19. Method: immunoSEQ multiplex PCR; TCRdb's copy keeps in-frame clones and lacks some. The top ten hold about 8.1% of the sample, which has 100,000 to 120,000 clones, approximately 84% seen once. Sequencing was performed on peripheral blood. These receptors all come from a middle-aged woman with acute or convalescent COVID-19. Both conserved end residues are part of each CDR3. Each record gives: J gene, V gene, clone size, D gene, CDR3 protein, CDR3 DNA. A D gene is named only where the DNA matches it firmly. Where a row states a size, it is once, few, many or the class of an expanded clone; other rows omit it.

J: TRBJ2-2
V: TRBV4-1
size: NA
D: NA
CDR3: CASSQYPEATYTGELFF
DNA: TGCGCCAGCAGCCAATATCCCGAGGCTACCTACACCGGGGAGCTGTTTTTT

J: TRBJ2-1
V: TRBV5-6
size: NA
D: NA
CDR3: CASSLVWRGLNEQFF
DNA: TGTGCCAGCAGCTTGGTCTGGCGGGGGCTGAATGAGCAGTTCTTC

J: TRBJ2-3
V: TRBV7-2
size: NA
D: TRBD1
CDR3: CASSPGPGQFTTDTQYF
DNA: TGTGCCAGCAGCCCGGGGCCGGGACAGTTCACCACAGATACGCAGTATTTT

J: TRBJ2-4
V: TRBV19
size: NA
D: TRBD1
CDR3: CASSPRQGVDIQYF
DNA: TGTGCCAGTAGTCCGAGACAGGGTGTGGACATTCAGTACTTC

J: TRBJ2-1
V: TRBV7-2
size: NA
D: NA
CDR3: CASSARRQGFNEQFF
DNA: TGTGCCAGCAGCGCAAGAAGGCAGGGGTTCAATGAGCAGTTCTTC

J: TRBJ2-2
V: TRBV7-2
size: NA
D: TRBD2
CDR3: CASSFLAGGWPGELFF
DNA: TGTGCCAGCAGCTTCCTAGCGGGGGGGTGGCCCGGGGAGCTGTTTTTT

J: TRBJ1-1
V: TRBV6-6
size: NA
D: TRBD1
CDR3: CASSSAGTGGTTEAFF
DNA: TGTGCCAGCAGTTCCGCCGGGACAGGGGGCACCACTGAAGCTTTCTTT

J: TRBJ2-7
V: TRBV6-6
size: NA
D: TRBD1
CDR3: CASKGGTGFTHEQYF
DNA: TGTGCCAGCAAGGGTGGGACAGGATTTACGCACGAGCAGTACTTC

J: TRBJ2-1
V: TRBV11-2
size: NA
D: TRBD1
CDR3: CASSTRQGARFNEQFF
DNA: TGTGCCAGCAGCACCCGACAGGGGGCACGGTTCAATGAGCAGTTCTTC

J: TRBJ1-2
V: TRBV2
size: NA
D: TRBD1
CDR3: CASFGTGRGYTF
DNA: TGTGCCAGCTTCGGGACAGGGCGAGGCTACACCTTC

J: TRBJ2-7
V: TRBV6-5
size: NA
D: TRBD1
CDR3: CAGRTGDGEQYF
DNA: TGTGCCGGACGGACAGGGGACGGCGAGCAGTACTTC

J: TRBJ1-5
V: TRBV5-5
size: NA
D: TRBD1
CDR3: CASSLRTGSSPSNQPQHF
DNA: TGTGCCAGCAGCTTGAGGACAGGATCTTCACCTAGCAATCAGCCCCAGCATTTT

J: TRBJ2-5
V: TRBV5-1
size: few
D: TRBD1
CDR3: CASSPGTGIETQYF
DNA: TGCGCCAGCAGCCCCGGGACAGGAATTGAGACCCAGTACTTC

J: TRBJ2-7
V: TRBV27
size: NA
D: NA
CDR3: CASSGAGQAYEQYF
DNA: TGTGCCAGCAGTGGGGCGGGGCAGGCCTACGAGCAGTACTTC

J: TRBJ2-3
V: TRBV19
size: NA
D: NA
CDR3: CASRRADTQYF
DNA: TGTGCCAGTAGGAGGGCAGATACGCAGTATTTT

J: TRBJ2-3
V: TRBV19
size: NA
D: NA
CDR3: CASSTDRDTGRVDTQYF
DNA: TGTGCCAGTAGTACTGACCGGGACACCGGTCGAGTGGATACGCAGTATTTT

J: TRBJ2-1
V: TRBV5-1
size: NA
D: TRBD2
CDR3: CASSSTSGGSSYNEQFF
DNA: TGCGCCAGCAGCTCAACTAGCGGGGGGTCTTCCTACAATGAGCAGTTCTTC

J: TRBJ2-2
V: TRBV2
size: NA
D: TRBD1
CDR3: CASSEEWTGHTGELFF
DNA: TGTGCCAGCAGTGAAGAGTGGACAGGGCACACCGGGGAGCTGTTTTTT

J: TRBJ2-1
V: TRBV3-1/TRBV3-2
size: NA
D: TRBD2
CDR3: CASSPRLAGGNEQFF
DNA: TGTGCCAGCAGCCCCCGACTAGCGGGGGGTAATGAGCAGTTCTTC

J: TRBJ2-7
V: TRBV5-1
size: NA
D: NA
CDR3: CASSFNSKNEQYF
DNA: TGCGCCAGCAGCTTCAACTCGAAGAACGAGCAGTACTTC

J: TRBJ2-3
V: TRBV18
size: NA
D: TRBD1
CDR3: CASSPTGTTDTQYF
DNA: TGTGCCAGCTCCCCGACAGGGACCACAGATACGCAGTATTTT

J: TRBJ1-3
V: TRBV19
size: once
D: NA
CDR3: CASSITPRSGNTIYF
DNA: TGTGCCAGTAGTATCACACCCCGCTCTGGAAACACCATATATTTT

J: TRBJ1-2
V: TRBV5-4
size: NA
D: NA
CDR3: CASSFPPNGYTF
DNA: TGTGCCAGCAGCTTTCCCCCTAATGGCTACACCTTC

J: TRBJ2-7
V: TRBV29-1
size: NA
D: NA
CDR3: CSVGVLIGYSLYEQYF
DNA: TGCAGCGTCGGCGTTCTGATTGGATACAGTCTCTACGAGCAGTACTTC

J: TRBJ1-5
V: TRBV6-5
size: NA
D: NA
CDR3: CASSYSGAQPQHF
DNA: TGTGCCAGCAGTTACTCGGGAGCTCAGCCCCAGCATTTT

J: TRBJ2-3
V: TRBV4-3
size: NA
D: NA
CDR3: CASSQEAGTIGADTQYF
DNA: TGCGCCAGCAGCCAAGAAGCTGGGACAATCGGGGCAGATACGCAGTATTTT

J: TRBJ2-1
V: TRBV6-5
size: NA
D: NA
CDR3: CASSSGTGGLDEQFF
DNA: TGTGCCAGCAGTTCCGGGACTGGGGGTTTGGATGAGCAGTTCTTC

J: TRBJ2-1
V: TRBV15
size: NA
D: TRBD2
CDR3: CATSRGRGDNEQFF
DNA: TGTGCCACCAGCAGAGGCCGGGGGGACAATGAGCAGTTCTTC

J: TRBJ1-1
V: TRBV11-2
size: NA
D: TRBD1
CDR3: CASRLQGAPEAFF
DNA: TGTGCCAGCAGATTACAGGGGGCTCCTGAAGCTTTCTTT

J: TRBJ2-3
V: TRBV25-1
size: NA
D: TRBD1
CDR3: CATSQGASTDTQYF
DNA: TGTGCCACCTCACAGGGGGCGAGCACAGATACGCAGTATTTT

J: TRBJ2-3
V: TRBV5-6
size: few
D: NA
CDR3: CASSQFDTDTQYF
DNA: TGTGCCAGCAGCCAGTTTGACACAGATACGCAGTATTTT

J: TRBJ2-3
V: TRBV18
size: NA
D: TRBD2
CDR3: CASSPPGLAGGSVTDTQYF
DNA: TGTGCCAGCTCACCACCCGGACTAGCGGGGGGGTCGGTAACAGATACGCAGTATTTT

J: TRBJ1-4
V: TRBV4-3
size: NA
D: NA
CDR3: CASSQDHLASGGKNEKLFF
DNA: TGCGCCAGCAGCCAAGATCATTTAGCCTCGGGGGGAAAAAATGAAAAACTGTTTTTT

J: TRBJ2-1
V: TRBV19
size: NA
D: TRBD2
CDR3: CASSLGLAGGQWNEQFF
DNA: TGTGCCAGTAGTCTCGGACTAGCGGGGGGGCAGTGGAATGAGCAGTTCTTC

J: TRBJ1-2
V: TRBV21-1
size: NA
D: NA
CDR3: CASSILGEANYGYTF
DNA: TGTGCCAGCAGCATCTTAGGGGAAGCTAACTATGGCTACACCTTC

J: TRBJ2-7
V: TRBV6-5
size: NA
D: TRBD2
CDR3: CASRPGLAGGHEQYF
DNA: TGTGCCAGCAGGCCCGGACTAGCGGGGGGCCACGAGCAGTACTTC

J: TRBJ2-1
V: TRBV4-1
size: NA
D: NA
CDR3: CASSQDHRYGLFF
DNA: TGCGCCAGCAGCCAAGATCACAGGTATGGGCTGTTCTTC

J: TRBJ1-1
V: TRBV6-2/TRBV6-3
size: NA
D: NA
CDR3: CASSYSLVRNTEAFF
DNA: TGTGCCAGCAGTTACTCGCTGGTGCGGAACACTGAAGCTTTCTTT

J: TRBJ1-1
V: TRBV5-4
size: NA
D: NA
CDR3: CASSSDTKETEAFF
DNA: TGTGCCAGCAGCTCGGACACAAAGGAGACTGAAGCTTTCTTT

J: TRBJ1-2
V: TRBV6-2/TRBV6-3
size: once
D: TRBD1
CDR3: CASSPTGDYGYTF
DNA: TGTGCCAGCAGCCCTACAGGGGACTATGGCTACACCTTC

J: TRBJ2-1
V: TRBV24-1
size: NA
D: NA
CDR3: CATSDPTGGGGDEQFF
DNA: TGTGCCACCAGTGACCCGACAGGGGGCGGGGGGGATGAGCAGTTCTTC

J: TRBJ1-1
V: TRBV5-5
size: NA
D: NA
CDR3: CASSFAGHATEAFF
DNA: TGTGCCAGCAGCTTCGCAGGGCATGCGACTGAAGCTTTCTTT

J: TRBJ1-1
V: TRBV11-2
size: NA
D: TRBD1
CDR3: CASSSRDRREAFF
DNA: TGTGCCAGCAGCTCAAGGGACAGGAGGGAAGCTTTCTTT

J: TRBJ1-1
V: TRBV19
size: NA
D: NA
CDR3: CASSIQGGGTEAFF
DNA: TGTGCCAGTAGTATACAGGGCGGGGGCACTGAAGCTTTCTTT

J: TRBJ1-6
V: TRBV7-6
size: NA
D: NA
CDR3: CASSLEAGSPLHF
DNA: TGTGCCAGCAGCTTAGAGGCGGGGTCACCCCTCCACTTT

J: TRBJ2-3
V: TRBV7-2
size: NA
D: TRBD2
CDR3: CASSFSLLIGGSTDTQYF
DNA: TGTGCCAGCAGCTTCAGCCTTTTGATCGGGGGGAGCACAGATACGCAGTATTTT

J: TRBJ1-3
V: TRBV5-8
size: once
D: TRBD1
CDR3: CASSTRTGPGNTIYF
DNA: TGTGCCAGCAGCACCCGGACAGGGCCTGGAAACACCATATATTTT

J: TRBJ2-3
V: TRBV7-9
size: NA
D: NA
CDR3: CASSLTTGRTDTQYF
DNA: TGTGCCAGCAGCTTGACGACAGGGAGGACAGATACGCAGTATTTT

J: TRBJ2-7
V: TRBV11-2
size: NA
D: NA
CDR3: CASSPKAGVLREQYF
DNA: TGTGCCAGCAGCCCTAAGGCAGGGGTACTACGAGAGCAGTACTTC

J: TRBJ2-1
V: TRBV10-3
size: NA
D: TRBD1
CDR3: CAISVDRNNEQFF
DNA: TGTGCCATCAGTGTGGACAGGAACAATGAGCAGTTCTTC

J: TRBJ2-2
V: TRBV6-5
size: NA
D: TRBD2
CDR3: CASSRTSGGARELFF
DNA: TGTGCCAGCAGCCGGACTAGCGGGGGGGCACGTGAGCTGTTTTTT

J: TRBJ2-5
V: TRBV18
size: NA
D: TRBD2
CDR3: CASSPPAGGAYETQYF
DNA: TGTGCCAGCTCACCACCGGCCGGGGGGGCTTATGAGACCCAGTACTTC

J: TRBJ2-1
V: TRBV3-1/TRBV3-2
size: NA
D: NA
CDR3: CASSQDPRRGRGYNEQFF
DNA: TGTGCCAGCAGCCAAGATCCCCGACGGGGGAGAGGATACAATGAGCAGTTCTTC

J: TRBJ2-7
V: TRBV7-9
size: NA
D: TRBD2
CDR3: CASSHTGTSGYEQYF
DNA: TGTGCCAGCAGCCACACCGGGACTAGCGGTTACGAGCAGTACTTC

J: TRBJ2-3
V: TRBV30
size: NA
D: TRBD1
CDR3: CATGQNSFTDTQYF
DNA: TGTGCCACGGGACAGAACTCTTTCACAGATACGCAGTATTTT

J: TRBJ1-1
V: TRBV29-1
size: NA
D: NA
CDR3: CSVLRDYSYNTEAFF
DNA: TGCAGCGTCTTAAGGGACTACTCTTACAACACTGAAGCTTTCTTT

J: TRBJ2-5
V: TRBV10-3
size: NA
D: NA
CDR3: CAISEVRWETQYF
DNA: TGTGCCATCAGTGAGGTCAGATGGGAGACCCAGTACTTC

J: TRBJ1-1
V: TRBV19
size: NA
D: TRBD1
CDR3: CASRMDRAVSHSEAFF
DNA: TGTGCCAGTAGAATGGACAGGGCTGTGAGTCACAGTGAAGCTTTCTTT

J: TRBJ1-5
V: TRBV3-1/TRBV3-2
size: NA
D: TRBD1
CDR3: CASSQTGQGGHGNQPQHF
DNA: TGTGCCAGCAGCCAAACGGGACAGGGAGGGCACGGCAATCAGCCCCAGCATTTT